This T cell receptor beta chain was sequenced during a study of molecular identifiers for immune sequencing clone quantification. Sorting defined naive CD8 T cells as CD8+CD4-CCR7+CD45RA+. This clonotype was recorded once. The antigen remains undetermined. One base away lies a much larger clone, so this may be a sequencing read error. CDR3 length: 15 residues. V was trimmed by 3 bases and J by 9 bases, leaving 15 bases between them. CDR1 is LNHDA and CDR2 is SQIVND in the germline V gene (reference sequence). Study findings and constraints: Sizes of highly expanded clones could be underestimated through identical TCRs sharing a barcode. Spiked Jurkat TCR RNA equivalent to one cell reportedly surfaced among some 1 million naive cells. Whereas clones above 20 RNA copies held under 1% of naive-cell molecules, they held over 98% of effector molecules.

TCRdb called the PCR reads again in MiXCR, with one record for every CDR3 protein. The table includes 60,000 to 80,000 distinct CDR3 sequences, about 18% detected once. The chain combines TRBV19 with TRBJ1-6; D gene ambiguous. This TCR was sampled from a human donor in good health. Some libraries in this study had Jurkat cell RNA spiked in. The sample consisted of naive CD8+ T cells from blood, with Jurkat cell RNA spiked in. The subset is: FACS-sorted CD8+CD4-CCR7+CD45RA+ naive T cells. Here the CDR3 reads CASSISTFDTSPLHF. CDR3 DNA sequence: TGTGCCAGTAGTATCTCAACATTCGACACTTCACCCCTCCACTTT.